The 28 T cell receptor beta chains below come from one sample, sequenced in a study of early T cells in non-severe SARS-CoV-2 infection. One entry per CDR3 protein results from TCRdb running MiXCR on the 5' RACE reads. The data hold tens of thousands of distinct CDR3 sequences, with around 11% observed a single time. Source material: whole blood. The receptors come from an adult who was a healthcare worker with PCR-confirmed SARS-CoV-2 infection or an uninfected control (not recorded which).

This clonotype was found many times. The chain is built from TRBV7-2 and TRBJ2-1, with 10 bases matching TRBD2. In germline, CDR1 is SGHTA, CDR2 FQGNSA. Unmatched junction bases numbered 3, after V lost 4 bases and J lost 15 bases. The CDR3 has 11 amino acids. This chain's CDR3 is CASSSASGRFF. The CDR3 region has the DNA TGTGCCAGCAGCTCCGCTAGCGGGAGGTTCTTC.

As for this clonotype: A much larger clone differs from this one at a single base, so this may be a read error. V is TRBV6-6 and J is TRBJ2-7; D might be TRBD2 (6 bases). The germline V gene encodes CDR1 MNHNY and CDR2 SVGAGI (reference sequence). The CDR3 runs 14 residues. V lost 6 bases and J lost 2, with 14 bases in between. CDR3 loop: CASSGGLSAYEQYF. In DNA form, the CDR3 reads TGTGCCAGCAGCGGAGGACTATCCGCCTACGAGCAGTACTTC.

This clonotype was observed many times. This rearrangement joins TRBV9 to TRBJ2-7; TRBD2 matches at 9 bases. Looked up from germline, CDR1 is SGDLS and CDR2 is YYNGEE. Trimming cost V 0 bases and J 5 bases; bases outside gene matches: 3. The length of the CDR3 is 14 residues. For the CDR3, the DNA is TGTGCCAGCAGCGTAGAGGCTAGCGGGAACGAGCAGTACTTC. This codes for CASSVEASGNEQYF.

This clonotype was seen ten or more times. This chain links TRBV9 with TRBJ1-1, with D tentatively TRBD1 (5 bases). The germline V and J ends were trimmed by 2 bases and 0 bases, with 14 bases remaining between them. The CDR3 loop spans 16 amino acids. CDR1 and CDR2 from the germline V gene are SGDLS and YYNGEE. CDR3 amino acids: CASSVSIGGMNTEAFF. Here the CDR3 DNA reads TGTGCCAGCAGCGTTAGCATTGGGGGTATGAACACTGAAGCTTTCTTT.

The chain is built from TRBV10-3 and TRBJ1-3, with 8 bases that match TRBD1. CDR3 length: 15 amino acids. Germline assignment: CDR1 ENHRY and CDR2 SYGVKD. Losses at the gene ends were 4 bases for V and 2 bases for J; bases not matched to a gene: 4. CDR3 nucleotides: TGTGCCATCAGTGCCTCACAGGGGGCTGGAAACACCATATATTTT. Protein: CAISASQGAGNTIYF.

This chain connects TRBV12-3 or TRBV12-4 to TRBJ2-5; weak D call: TRBD2 (5 bases). V lost 5 bases and J 5 bases, leaving 9 bases between the germline ends. This CDR3 comprises 12 residues. The CDR3 sequence: CASSPPGETQYF. The CDR3 DNA reads as TGTGCCAGCAGTCCACCGGGGGAGACCCAGTACTTC.

This clonotype has just a few counts. The chain recombines TRBV28 with TRBJ1-1, with D uncertain. Germline V gene data show CDR1 as MDHEN and CDR2 as SYDVKM. The CDR3 loop spans 12 amino acids. V shed 5 bases and J shed 11 bases, with 15 bases lying between them. CDR3 residues: CASSAGETRAFF. The CDR3 bases are TGTGCCAGCAGTGCCGGAGAAACCCGGGCTTTCTTT.

The count of this clonotype is one. V gene TRBV9 combines with J gene TRBJ1-5; TRBD1 is a possible D gene (5 bases). The CDR3 sequence is 13 residues long. V dropped 4 bases and J dropped 2 bases, with 7 bases sitting between them. The V gene's germline CDR1 is SGDLS and CDR2 YYNGEE. CDR3 in DNA: TGTGCCAGCAGCCAGGGCGGCAATCAGCCCCAGCATTTT. Encoded protein: CASSQGGNQPQHF. Drawing the rest from reference TRBV9 and TRBJ1-5, the complete variable domain is DSGVTQTPKHLITATGQRVTLRCSPRSGDLSVYWYQQSLDQGLQFLIQYYNGEERAKGNILERFSAQQFPDLHSELNLSSLELGDSALYFCASSQGGNQPQHFGDGTRLSIL.

This clonotype is labeled medium-sized. This chain uses TRBV20-1 with TRBJ1-1, with TRBD1 matching 7 bases. Trimming at V came to 4 bases and at J to 7 bases, leaving 6 bases not matched to a gene. The CDR3 sequence is 12 residues long. Germline values: CDR1 DFQATT, CDR2 SNEGSKA (reference sequence). CDR3 region: CSAKPGQLEAFF. In nucleotides, the CDR3 is TGCAGTGCTAAACCGGGACAGCTTGAAGCTTTCTTT.

This clonotype has more than one count but fewer than ten. J is TRBJ2-1 and V is TRBV9, with D possibly called TRBD1 or TRBD2 (5 bases each). The CDR3 is made up of 16 amino acids. V gave up 6 bases and J gave up 5 bases, with 21 bases separating them. Germline CDR1 and CDR2: SGDLS and YYNGEE. The CDR3 DNA is TGTGCCAGCAACCCGGGCTCAGGGCTAGCCGACAATGAGCAGTTCTTC. Its translation is CASNPGSGLADNEQFF.

This clonotype appeared many times. V gene TRBV12-3 or TRBV12-4 combines with J gene TRBJ1-2, with D perhaps TRBD1 (6 bases). V was clipped by 6 bases and J by 9 bases, with 17 bases between them. This CDR3 comprises 13 residues. The CDR3 DNA is TGTGCCAGCAGCTCGCGCAGGGGTTCTAGCTACACCTTC. Protein sequence: CASSSRRGSSYTF.

This clonotype was seen only a few times. The V and J genes are TRBV20-1 and TRBJ2-7; 7 bases match TRBD1. Germline loops: CDR1 DFQATT, CDR2 SNEGSKA (reference sequence). The CDR3 spans 12 residues. V lost 6 bases, J lost 2 bases, and 4 bases stayed unmatched. This chain's CDR3 is CSATTGPYEQYF. CDR3 DNA sequence: TGCAGTGCCACGACAGGGCCCTACGAGCAGTACTTC.

This clonotype occurred once. V gene TRBV2 combines with J gene TRBJ2-3; D is unclear. The CDR3 runs 11 residues. Trimming pared 8 bases from V and 3 bases from J, leaving 6 bases between. CDR1 is SNHLY, CDR2 FYNNEI, per germline. The CDR3: CASEETDTQYF. The CDR3 coding sequence is TGTGCCAGCGAAGAGACAGATACGCAGTATTTT.

There are many counts of this clonotype. This rearrangement joins TRBV11-2 to TRBJ2-1; 14 nucleotides line up with TRBD2. J lost 8 bases, V lost 5 bases, and 5 bases had no gene match. CDR1 SGHAT and CDR2 FQNNGV come from the germline V gene. The CDR3 has 15 residues. CDR3 DNA: TGTGCCAGCAGCCTCCGACTAGCGGGAGGGCATGAGCAGTTCTTC. Its translation is CASSLRLAGGHEQFF.

This clonotype was seen only a few times. This chain connects TRBV3-1 to TRBJ2-7; D unclear. V lost 1 base and J 5 bases, leaving 6 bases between the germline ends. CDR1 and CDR2 from the germline V gene are LGHDT and YNNKEL (reference sequence). There are 12 residues in the CDR3. The CDR3 bases are TGTGCCAGCAGCCAAGGCATCCACGAGCAGTACTTC. Protein: CASSQGIHEQYF.

This clonotype was counted at least ten times. The gene calls are TRBV7-8 and TRBJ2-7, with 9 bases lining up with TRBD2. Germline-derived CDR1 and CDR2 are SGHVS and FQNEAQ. V lost 1 base to trimming and J lost 0 bases; unmatched junction nucleotides: 4. This CDR3 has 16 residues. The CDR3 loop is CASSLVAGASSYEQYF. The CDR3, as DNA: TGTGCCAGCAGCTTAGTAGCGGGGGCAAGCTCCTACGAGCAGTACTTC.

The rearrangement links TRBV7-2 to TRBJ1-1; D gene unclear. The CDR3 spans 15 residues. The germline gives CDR1 SGHTA, CDR2 FQGNSA. V was trimmed by 5 bases and J by 0 bases, leaving 13 bases between them. For the CDR3, the DNA is TGTGCCAGCAGCCCCGACCGGATAATGAACACTGAAGCTTTCTTT. Protein sequence: CASSPDRIMNTEAFF. The whole variable domain, remainder taken from reference TRBV7-2 and TRBJ1-1, is GAGVSQSPSNKVTEKGKDVELRCDPISGHTALYWYRQSLGQGLEFLIYFQGNSAPDKSGLPSDRFSAERTGGSVSTLTIQRTQQEDSAVYLCASSPDRIMNTEAFFGQGTRLTVV.

This clonotype was detected only a few times. This chain uses TRBV29-1 with TRBJ1-1; TRBD1 matches 8 bases. This CDR3 has 15 residues. The V gene end was trimmed by 4 bases and the J gene end by 1 base; junction bases not matched to a gene: 8. Germline V CDR1 and CDR2: SQVTM, ANQGSEA. The CDR3 coding sequence is TGCAGCGTTGCGACCCAGGGGGCAAAGAACACTGAAGCTTTCTTT. It is translated as CSVATQGAKNTEAFF.

This clonotype has a count of ten or more. The chain joins TRBV6-6 to TRBJ2-3; D might be TRBD1 or TRBD2, each matching 5 bases. The germline CDR1 and CDR2 sequences are MNHNY and SVGAGI (reference sequence). The CDR3 extends over 17 amino acids. V was cut by 4 bases and J by 2 bases, with 19 bases left in between. The CDR3 region is CASSWPWDRRLTDTQYF. DNA of the CDR3: TGTGCCAGCAGTTGGCCCTGGGACCGAAGACTCACAGATACGCAGTATTTT.

This clonotype was observed a handful of times. The chain has TRBV20-1 and TRBJ1-1; no reliable D call. Germline V CDR1 and CDR2: DFQATT, SNEGSKA (reference sequence). With 3 bases removed from V and 4 bases from J, the gap between germline ends came to 12 bases. CDR3 length: 13 amino acids. CDR3 DNA: TGCAGTGCTAGGGACTCCCGGGGCACTGAAGCTTTCTTT. Translation gives CSARDSRGTEAFF.

This clonotype occurred a few times. The chain is built from TRBV12-3 or TRBV12-4 and TRBJ2-7; possibly TRBD1 for D (5 bases). V was trimmed by 10 bases and J by 1 base, leaving 11 bases between them. The CDR3 is 12 residues long. The CDR3 DNA reads TGTGCCACCCAAGACAGTTCCTACGAGCAGTACTTC. Its protein product is CATQDSSYEQYF.

The chain has TRBV12-3 or TRBV12-4 and TRBJ1-1; D unresolved. V lost 6 bases to trimming and J lost 5 bases, with 10 bases between them. The CDR3 totals 12 residues. The chain's CDR3 is CASSPTVTEAFF. The CDR3 DNA follows: TGTGCCAGCAGCCCGACGGTAACTGAAGCTTTCTTT.

This clonotype is medium-sized by share. The chain has TRBV7-2 and TRBJ1-1; D remains ambiguous. The V gene lost 0 bases and the J gene lost 1 base, with 3 bases spanning the gap. The CDR3 runs to 13 residues. Germline V CDR1 and CDR2: SGHTA, FQGNSA. CDR3 region: CASSLAQNTEAFF. DNA of the CDR3: TGTGCCAGCAGCTTAGCGCAGAACACTGAAGCTTTCTTT.

This clonotype was detected a few times. The CDR3 DNA follows: TGTGCCAGCAGTCTTGACGCAGATACGCAGTATTTT. It encodes CASSLDADTQYF. The chain uses TRBV7-8 and TRBJ2-3; D gene ambiguous. Between the trimmed V and J ends, which lost 6 bases and 4 bases, there was a span of 8 bases. Germline CDR1 is SGHVS and CDR2 is FQNEAQ. This CDR3 is 12 amino acids long.

The V and J genes are TRBV5-1 and TRBJ2-1, with D possibly matching TRBD2 (6 bases). CDR3 length: 14 amino acids. Germline CDR1 is SGHRS and CDR2 is YFSETQ. V lost 8 bases and J lost 0, with 12 bases in between. CDR3 in amino acids: CASHSGLSYNEQFF. CDR3 DNA sequence: TGCGCCAGTCATTCGGGACTCTCCTACAATGAGCAGTTCTTC. Full variable domain (missing parts from reference TRBV5-1 and TRBJ2-1): KAGVTQTPRYLIKTRGQQVTLSCSPISGHRSVSWYQQTPGQGLQFLFEYFSETQRNKGNFPGRFSGRQFSNSRSEMNVSTLELGDSALYLCASHSGLSYNEQFFGPGTRLTVL.

With regard to this clonotype: A clone one base away is much larger, so this may be a read error. The chain combines TRBV4-1 with TRBJ2-5; no clear D. Germline V gives CDR1 MGHRA, CDR2 YSYEKL. V dropped 5 bases and J dropped 3 bases, with 7 bases sitting between them. This CDR3 comprises 12 residues. CDR3: CASSANEETQYF. The CDR3 nucleotides are TGCGCCAGCAGCGCGAACGAAGAGACCCAGTACTTC.

V is TRBV6-6 and J is TRBJ2-1, with unresolved D. The CDR3 has 16 amino acids. V lost 4 bases, J lost 5 bases, and 18 bases lay in between. Per the germline V gene, CDR1 is MNHNY and CDR2 is SVGAGI (reference sequence). The CDR3 DNA reads as TGTGCCAGCAGTTTCCCCCCGGCAGGCAACAACAATGAGCAGTTCTTC. Its translation is CASSFPPAGNNNEQFF.

This clonotype was seen ten or more times. V gene TRBV6-5 combines with J gene TRBJ2-2; a weak D match, TRBD2 (6 bases). CDR1 and CDR2 (germline): MNHEY, SVGAGI. The CDR3 extends over 13 amino acids. Between the trimmed V and J ends, which lost 6 bases and 7 bases, there was a span of 12 bases. This chain's CDR3 is CASSRDWGGELFF. For the CDR3, the DNA is TGTGCCAGCAGCCGGGACTGGGGCGGGGAGCTGTTTTTT.